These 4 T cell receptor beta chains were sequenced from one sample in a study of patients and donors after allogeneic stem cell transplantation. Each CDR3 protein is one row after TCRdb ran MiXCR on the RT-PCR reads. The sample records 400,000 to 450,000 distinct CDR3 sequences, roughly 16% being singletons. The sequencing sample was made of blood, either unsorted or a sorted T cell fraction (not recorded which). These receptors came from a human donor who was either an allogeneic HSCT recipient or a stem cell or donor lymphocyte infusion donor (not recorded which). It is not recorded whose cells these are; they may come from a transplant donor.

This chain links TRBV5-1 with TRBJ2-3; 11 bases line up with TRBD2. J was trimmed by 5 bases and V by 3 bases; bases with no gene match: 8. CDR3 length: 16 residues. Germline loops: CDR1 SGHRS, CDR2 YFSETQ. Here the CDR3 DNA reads TGCGCCAGCAGCTCGGATAGCGGGGGGGCCGGAGATACGCAGTATTTT. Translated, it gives CASSSDSGGAGDTQYF.

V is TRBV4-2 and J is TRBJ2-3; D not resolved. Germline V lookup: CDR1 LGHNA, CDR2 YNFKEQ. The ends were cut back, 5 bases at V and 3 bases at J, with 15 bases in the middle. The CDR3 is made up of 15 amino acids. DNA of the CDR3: TGTGCCAGCAGCAACCGGCCGGCCGGTACAGATACGCAGTATTTT. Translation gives CASSNRPAGTDTQYF.

CDR3 nucleotide sequence: TGTGCCAGCAGAAGACTAGCGGTGGGCACAGATACGCAGTATTTT. This encodes CASRRLAVGTDTQYF. This chain connects TRBV7-6 to TRBJ2-3, with TRBD2 matching over 9 bases. The CDR3 is 15 residues long. From germline, CDR1 is SGHVS and CDR2 FNYEAQ. V dropped 6 bases and J dropped 1; count of bases not matched to a gene: 5.

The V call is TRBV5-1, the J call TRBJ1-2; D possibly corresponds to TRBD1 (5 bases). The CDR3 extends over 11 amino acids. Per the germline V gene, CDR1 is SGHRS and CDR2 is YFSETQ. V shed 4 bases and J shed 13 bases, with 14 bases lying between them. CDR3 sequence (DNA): TGCGCCAGCAGCACGGACACGGTGACCACCTTC. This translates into CASSTDTVTTF.